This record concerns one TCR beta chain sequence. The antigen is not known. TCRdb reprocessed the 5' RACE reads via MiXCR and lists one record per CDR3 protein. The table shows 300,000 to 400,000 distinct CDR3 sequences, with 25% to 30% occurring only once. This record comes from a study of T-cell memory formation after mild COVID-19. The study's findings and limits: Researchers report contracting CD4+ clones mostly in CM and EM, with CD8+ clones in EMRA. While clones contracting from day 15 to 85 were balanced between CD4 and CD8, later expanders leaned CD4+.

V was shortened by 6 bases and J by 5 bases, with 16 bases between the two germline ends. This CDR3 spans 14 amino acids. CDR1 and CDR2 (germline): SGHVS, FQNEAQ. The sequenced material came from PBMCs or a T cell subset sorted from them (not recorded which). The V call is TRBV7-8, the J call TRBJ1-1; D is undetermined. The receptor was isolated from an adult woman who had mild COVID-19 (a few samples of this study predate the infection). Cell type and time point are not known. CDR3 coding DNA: TGTGCCAGCAGTTACCCGCTGGCGGGTACTGAAGCTTTCTTT. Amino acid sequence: CASSYPLAGTEAFF.